The entry below gives a single T cell receptor (beta chain) sequence along with its context. Clones were read by immunoSEQ multiplex PCR, and TCRdb kept only the in-frame ones, dropping some. The sample has 130,000 to 150,000 clones, approximately 91% seen once. The data originate from a study of control samples from healthy donors and cancer patients. Sequenced material: blood. This receptor was identified in a woman younger than 45 in good health.

The DNA for the CDR3 is TGTGCCAGCAGCTTAGGGGGAAGGGACCTGGGGGCCCAGTACTTC. The encoded protein is CASSLGGRDLGAQYF. This chain links TRBV7-8 with TRBJ2-5; possibly TRBD1 or TRBD2 for D (5 bases each). CDR1 SGHVS and CDR2 FQNEAQ come from the germline V gene. CDR3 length: 15 residues. The V and J ends lost 1 base and 9 bases respectively, with 18 bases between them.